Below, 21 T cell receptor beta chains from the same sample are listed, as sequenced in a study of blood T cell repertoires in COVID-19. The repertoire was sequenced with immunoSEQ multiplex PCR; TCRdb's copy has only in-frame clones and lacks some. The sample includes fewer than 200,000 clones, just under 85% of them seen just once. The source material was peripheral blood. The receptors here all came from a man aged 40-50 years who had recovered from COVID-19.

V is TRBV6-6 and J is TRBJ2-2; D gene unclear. Trimming pared 4 bases from V and 4 bases from J, leaving 10 bases between. The CDR3 runs 14 residues. Germline lookup yields CDR1 MNHNY and CDR2 SVGAGI (reference sequence). The CDR3: CASSSYSSTGELFF. CDR3 nucleotide sequence: TGTGCCAGCAGTTCTTACTCTAGCACCGGGGAGCTGTTTTTT.

This clone was detected a few times. The rearrangement joins TRBV9 to TRBJ2-1; D is perhaps TRBD2 (6 bases). CDR1 and CDR2 (germline): SGDLS, YYNGEE. This CDR3 comprises 12 residues. Trimming left V 0 bases short and J 8 bases short, with 6 bases between. The CDR3 region has the DNA TGTGCCAGCAGCGTAGGGGGGGATGAGCAGTTCTTC. Residues: CASSVGGDEQFF.

This chain uses TRBV12-3 or TRBV12-4 with TRBJ2-1, with TRBD2 matching 11 bases. V shed 6 bases and J 9 bases; nucleotides not matched to a gene: 4. The CDR3 has 13 residues. The CDR3 sequence: CASRLAGVSEQFF. The CDR3 DNA is TGTGCCAGCAGACTAGCGGGAGTTAGTGAGCAGTTCTTC.

The J gene is TRBJ2-7, the V gene TRBV6-5; the D is unclear. In germline, CDR1 is MNHEY, CDR2 SVGAGI. The CDR3 extends over 15 amino acids. The V gene lost 2 bases and the J gene lost 0 bases, with 11 bases spanning the gap. DNA of the CDR3: TGTGCCAGCAGTTACCAACAGTCGAGCTCCTACGAGCAGTACTTC. Protein sequence: CASSYQQSSSYEQYF.

This chain links TRBV11-2 with TRBJ1-1; D is unclear. Germline V gene sequence: CDR1 SGHAT, CDR2 FQNNGV. The CDR3 loop spans 14 amino acids. Trimming took 5 bases from V and 0 from J, leaving 10 bases between them. For the CDR3, the DNA is TGTGCCAGCAGCCCGCGGGGTATGAACACTGAAGCTTTCTTT. Its translation is CASSPRGMNTEAFF.

The rearrangement uses TRBV7-8 and TRBJ1-5; 9 bases are a match to TRBD1. CDR1 and CDR2 (germline): SGHVS, FQNEAQ. CDR3 length: 13 amino acids. V gave up 3 bases and J gave up 11 bases; unmatched junction bases: 5. The DNA of the CDR3 is TGTGCCAGCAGCTTGACGCGGACAGGGGCCCAGCATTTT. The encoded protein is CASSLTRTGAQHF. The entire variable domain, with the rest obtained from reference TRBV7-8 and TRBJ1-5, is as follows: GAGVSQSPRYKVAKRGQDVALRCDPISGHVSLFWYQQALGQGPEFLTYFQNEAQLDKSGLPSDRFFAERPEGSVSTLKIQRTQQEDSAVYLCASSLTRTGAQHFGDGTRLSIL.

V gene TRBV12-5 combines with J gene TRBJ2-1; a possible D gene is TRBD1 (6 bases). The V end lost 1 base, the J end lost 0 bases, and 13 bases lay between the germline ends. Germline V gene data show CDR1 as LGHNT and CDR2 as FRNRAP. There are 17 residues in the CDR3. The CDR3 loop is CASGLARTADSYNEQFF. CDR3 in DNA: TGTGCTAGTGGTTTGGCGAGGACAGCGGACTCCTACAATGAGCAGTTCTTC.

The chain uses TRBV7-3 and TRBJ2-1; TRBD2 might be the D (6 bases). Between the trimmed V and J ends, which lost 5 bases and 4 bases, there was a span of 15 bases. Per the germline V gene, CDR1 is SGHTA and CDR2 is FQGTGA. This CDR3 comprises 15 residues. CDR3 sequence reads: CASSLGAGLYNEQFF. The CDR3 DNA follows: TGTGCCAGCAGCCTCGGAGCGGGCCTTTACAATGAGCAGTTCTTC.

The rearrangement links TRBV7-2 to TRBJ2-7; 8 nucleotides line up with TRBD2. This CDR3 is built from 15 residues. V shed 8 bases and J 1 base; nucleotides not matched to a gene: 10. Germline CDR1 SGHTA, CDR2 FQGNSA. This CDR3 is CASYPGGAGSYEQYF. The CDR3 DNA sequence: TGTGCCAGCTACCCGGGGGGGGCTGGATCCTACGAGCAGTACTTC. Filled out from reference TRBV7-2 and TRBJ2-7, the complete variable domain reads GAGVSQSPSNKVTEKGKDVELRCDPISGHTALYWYRQSLGQGLEFLIYFQGNSAPDKSGLPSDRFSAERTGGSVSTLTIQRTQQEDSAVYLCASYPGGAGSYEQYFGPGTRLTVT.

This clone was observed a few times. The chain carries TRBV19 and TRBJ1-1, with D unclear. This CDR3 region has 13 residues. V dropped 6 bases and J dropped 1 base, with 9 bases sitting between them. Looked up from germline, CDR1 is LNHDA and CDR2 is SQIVND (reference sequence). The CDR3 bases are TGTGCCAGTAGCTTTGGCCCGAACACTGAAGCTTTCTTT. Protein sequence: CASSFGPNTEAFF.

V usage is TRBV4-3 and J usage is TRBJ2-2; weak D call: TRBD1 (5 bases). Germline lookup yields CDR1 LGHNA and CDR2 YSLEER. Trimming took 0 bases from V and 0 from J, leaving 11 bases between them. The CDR3 is made up of 17 amino acids. In DNA form, the CDR3 reads TGCGCCAGCAGCCAAGATGACAGACCTGCGAACACCGGGGAGCTGTTTTTT. This codes for CASSQDDRPANTGELFF.

This clone has only one observation. The chain uses TRBV19 and TRBJ2-1; 7 bases are a match to TRBD2. CDR3 length: 13 amino acids. Germline lookup yields CDR1 LNHDA and CDR2 SQIVND (reference sequence). With 3 bases clipped from V and 5 bases from J, the junction kept 1 base outside the gene matches. The CDR3 is CASSIRGDNEQFF. DNA of the CDR3: TGTGCCAGTAGTATTCGGGGGGACAATGAGCAGTTCTTC.

V is TRBV2 and J is TRBJ2-7; possible D gene TRBD1, 6 bases. Trimming took 7 bases from V and 2 from J, leaving 12 bases between them. Germline CDR1 reads SNHLY; CDR2 reads FYNNEI. This CDR3 contains 13 residues. CDR3 DNA: TGTGCCAGCACCCCGGACAGAACCTACGAGCAGTACTTC. Translating gives CASTPDRTYEQYF.

This chain joins TRBV27 and TRBJ2-6; D unresolved. V dropped 3 bases and J dropped 0 bases, with 9 bases sitting between them. The CDR3 contains 16 residues. Germline CDR1 is MNHEY and CDR2 is SMNVEV (reference sequence). DNA for the CDR3: TGTGCCAGCAGTTTTGGTTCCGGCTCTGGGGCCAACGTCCTGACTTTC. Translated, it gives CASSFGSGSGANVLTF.

This clone was recorded a few times. The chain combines TRBV11-3 with TRBJ1-5; TRBD1 matches at 7 bases. The CDR3 has 16 amino acids. V lost 5 bases to trimming and J lost 2 bases; unmatched junction nucleotides: 9. Germline-derived CDR1 and CDR2 are SGHNT and YENEEA. In DNA, the CDR3 is TGTGCCAGCAGCCCTCTGACAGGGTTTGGCAATCAGCCCCAGCATTTT. As protein: CASSPLTGFGNQPQHF.

The gene calls are TRBV5-4 and TRBJ2-1, with 10 bases lining up with TRBD1. This CDR3 comprises 14 residues. CDR1 and CDR2 from the germline V gene are SGHNT and YYREEE (reference sequence). Germline trimming cut 4 bases from V and 8 bases from J; bases unmatched to any gene: 6. Written as DNA, the CDR3 is TGTGCCAGCAGCGAGAGACAGGGGGCGGATGAGCAGTTCTTC. This translates into CASSERQGADEQFF.

The chain joins TRBV7-8 to TRBJ1-6; no definite D call. The V end was cut by 0 bases, the J end by 0 bases, with 9 bases between. The length of the CDR3 is 17 residues. Germline V gives CDR1 SGHVS, CDR2 FQNEAQ. The CDR3, as DNA: TGTGCCAGCAGCTTAGCGCGGTGGATCTCCTATAATTCACCCCTCCACTTT. Encoded protein: CASSLARWISYNSPLHF.

This clone was seen once. This sequence joins TRBV3-1 (or the pseudogene TRBV3-2) and TRBJ1-1; possibly TRBD1 for D (5 bases). The CDR3 length is 14 residues. Germline CDR1 is LGHDT and CDR2 is YNNKEL (reference sequence). V lost 0 bases, J lost 4 bases, and 9 bases lay in between. CDR3: CASSQEGGGTEAFF. CDR3 nucleotides: TGTGCCAGCAGCCAAGAGGGGGGGGGCACTGAAGCTTTCTTT.

This clone was found a few times. The V gene is TRBV2, the J gene TRBJ1-1, with a possible D match to TRBD1 (6 bases). V lost 6 bases and J lost 12, with 17 bases in between. Germline V CDR1 and CDR2: SNHLY, FYNNEI. The CDR3 sequence is 12 residues long. The CDR3 nucleotides are TGTGCCAGCAGCGGGGACATTGGGACATCTTTCTTT. It codes for CASSGDIGTSFF.

CDR3 DNA: TGTGCCACCAGCAGAGAAAGAGGCCAAGAGACCCAGTACTTC. Protein: CATSRERGQETQYF. The rearrangement uses TRBV15 and TRBJ2-5; D ambiguous. Germline values: CDR1 LNHNV, CDR2 YYDKDF (reference sequence). The V and J ends lost 0 bases and 1 base respectively, with 6 bases between them. The CDR3 extends over 14 amino acids.

This chain's CDR3 is CASSPQPDTQYF. The CDR3 DNA is TGTGCCAGCAGCCCACAACCAGATACGCAGTATTTT. The chain links TRBV9 to TRBJ2-3; D unresolved. The CDR3 is made up of 12 amino acids. Trimming stripped 4 bases from V and 4 bases from J, with 7 bases between. Germline V gene data show CDR1 as SGDLS and CDR2 as YYNGEE.